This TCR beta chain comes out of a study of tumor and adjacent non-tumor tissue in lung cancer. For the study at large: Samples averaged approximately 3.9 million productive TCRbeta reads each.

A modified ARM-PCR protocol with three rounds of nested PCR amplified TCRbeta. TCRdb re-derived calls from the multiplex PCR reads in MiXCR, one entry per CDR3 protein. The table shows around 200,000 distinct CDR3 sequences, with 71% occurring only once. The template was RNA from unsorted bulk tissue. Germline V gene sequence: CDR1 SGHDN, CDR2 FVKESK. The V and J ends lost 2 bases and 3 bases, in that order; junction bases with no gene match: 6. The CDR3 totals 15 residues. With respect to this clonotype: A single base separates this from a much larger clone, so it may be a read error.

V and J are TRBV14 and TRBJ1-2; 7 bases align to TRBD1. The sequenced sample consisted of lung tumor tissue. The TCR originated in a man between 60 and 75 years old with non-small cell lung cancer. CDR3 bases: TGTGCCAGCAGCCAAACAGGGGATCGCGACTATGGCTACACCTTC. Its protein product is CASSQTGDRDYGYTF.